This T cell receptor (beta chain) was captured by sequencing in a study of blood T cell repertoires in COVID-19. Study context: Sites across the United States, Italy and Spain contributed samples from acute and convalescent COVID-19. Nucleic acid was either cDNA or gDNA, and it came from T cells, B-cell-depleted T cells, or PBMCs.

CDR1 and CDR2 (germline): DFQATT, SNEGSKA (reference sequence). The CDR3 runs 11 residues. Authors' analysis steps: Cell counts per sample came from amplifying reference gene primers. The repertoire was sequenced with immunoSEQ multiplex PCR; TCRdb's copy has only in-frame clones and lacks some. V and J calls and clone size are those listed in that table; D and trimming were worked out from the DNA. The data contain roughly 70,000 clones, 75% to 85% of them singletons. This clonotype originated in a human donor in a cohort sampled during active COVID-19. The gene calls are TRBV20-1 and TRBJ2-7, with 8 bases matching TRBD2. The sample was peripheral blood. Here the CDR3 DNA reads TGCAGCAAAGCGGGAGTCTACGAGCAGTACTTC. It codes for CSKAGVYEQYF.